This TCR beta chain was documented in a study of T cells in Graves' hyperthyroidism and ophthalmopathy. Researchers amplified the TCR beta CDR3 regions from RNA transcripts. A set of HTBI primers served as the primers for a first-round RT-PCR of the TCR CDR3. TCRdb analysed the multiplex PCR reads with MiXCR anew, one entry per CDR3 protein. The sample carries 500,000 to 650,000 distinct CDR3 sequences, 15% to 20% recorded once. Regarding the study as a whole: Ophthalmopathy could be told apart from stable hyperthyroidism with a 13 V-J model. The model's output predicted ophthalmopathy at a median of about 6.5 months prior to onset. Researchers found most expanded thyroid clonotypes above 0.001 in blood as well.

The germline V gene encodes CDR1 SGHAT and CDR2 FQNNGV. CDR3 length equals 15 residues. Between the trimmed V and J ends, which lost 0 bases and 6 bases, there was a span of 9 bases. This clonotype was seen many times. As yet, its antigen is unknown. Fresh peripheral blood, 10 ml, yielded the PBMCs. This TCR came from a woman aged 18 to 35 with Graves' ophthalmopathy. The source material was blood. This chain connects TRBV11-2 to TRBJ1-6; unclear D gene. The CDR3 here is CASSLDGTPNSPLHF. The DNA for the CDR3 is TGTGCCAGCAGCTTAGACGGCACCCCTAATTCACCCCTCCACTTT.